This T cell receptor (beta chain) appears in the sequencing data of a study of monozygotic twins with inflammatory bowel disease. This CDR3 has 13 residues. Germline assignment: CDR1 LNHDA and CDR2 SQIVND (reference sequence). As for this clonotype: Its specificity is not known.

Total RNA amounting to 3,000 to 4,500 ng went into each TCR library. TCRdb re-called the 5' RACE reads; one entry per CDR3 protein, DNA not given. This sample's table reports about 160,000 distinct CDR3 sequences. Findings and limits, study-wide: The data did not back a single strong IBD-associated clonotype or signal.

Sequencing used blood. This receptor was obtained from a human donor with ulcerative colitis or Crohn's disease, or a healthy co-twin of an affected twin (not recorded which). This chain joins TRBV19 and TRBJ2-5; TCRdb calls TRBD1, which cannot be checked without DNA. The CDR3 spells CASSTTGSGTQYF. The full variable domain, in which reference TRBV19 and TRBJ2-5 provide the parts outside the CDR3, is DGGITQSPKYLFRKEGQNVTLSCEQNLNHDAMYWYRQDPGQGLRLIYYSQIVNDFQKGDIAEGYSVSREKKESFPLTVTSAQKNPTAFYLCASSTTGSGTQYFGPGTRLLVL.